This TCR beta chain was captured in a study of naive and memory T cell subsets. Concerning this clonotype: Its antigen is not identified.

Overall study results and limits: Activation and differentiation may alter RNA-based TCR counts.

Germline loops: CDR1 KGHDR, CDR2 SFDVKD. The CDR3 consists of 19 residues. Trimming left V 3 bases short and J 0 bases short, with 20 bases between. An equimolar mix of two oligonucleotides served as the beta constant-region primer for TRBC1 and TRBC2. TCRdb re-called the UMI-ligation and nested PCR reads through MiXCR, storing one row per CDR3 protein. The sample lists over 75,000 distinct CDR3 sequences, around 13% seen once, with 0.7% to 0.95% in the top ten. The sample comprised central memory CD4+ T cells from blood. The V call is TRBV24-1, the J call TRBJ2-1, with a weak D call TRBD2 (6 bases). This receptor was obtained from a human donor in good health. The CDR3 here is CATSDPRSSGEISYNEQFF. CDR3 DNA: TGTGCCACCAGTGATCCACGTTCTTCGGGAGAAATCTCCTACAATGAGCAGTTCTTC.